This passage covers 15 T cell receptor beta chains from one sample sequenced in a study of blood T cell repertoires in COVID-19. Clones were read by immunoSEQ multiplex PCR, and TCRdb kept only the in-frame ones, dropping some. The table shows about 130,000 clones, with about 81% occurring only once. The sample taken for sequencing was PBMCs or T cells enriched from blood (not recorded which). These receptors were collected from a man aged 35-49 years with acute COVID-19.

This chain links TRBV18 with TRBJ2-7; D gene unclear. Germline V gene sequence: CDR1 KGHSH, CDR2 LQKENI. Trimming took off 0 bases at V and 4 bases at J, with 10 bases between the two ends. This CDR3 contains 14 residues. CDR3 sequence (DNA): TGTGCCAGCTCACCACCGTCGAGGATTTACGAGCAGTACTTC. Its translation: CASSPPSRIYEQYF.

The chain links TRBV7-2 to TRBJ2-2; D ambiguous. Germline assignment: CDR1 SGHTA and CDR2 FQGNSA. The CDR3 runs 12 residues. Trimming removed 5 bases from V and 3 bases from J, with 4 bases in between. CDR3 sequence (DNA): TGTGCCAGCAGCACTTACACCGGGGAGCTGTTTTTT. Its translation: CASSTYTGELFF.

Only one count was recorded for this clone. The J gene is TRBJ2-5, the V gene TRBV7-3; possible D gene TRBD2, 6 bases. V dropped 1 base and J dropped 4 bases, with 7 bases sitting between them. The CDR3 contains 13 residues. Germline CDR1 SGHTA, CDR2 FQGTGA. In DNA, the CDR3 is TGTGCCAGCAGCTTAAGCGGGGCAGAGACCCAGTACTTC. This encodes CASSLSGAETQYF.

This chain links TRBV3-1 (or the pseudogene TRBV3-2) with TRBJ2-3; TRBD2 agrees at 9 bases. CDR3 length: 17 residues. The V gene end was trimmed by 3 bases and the J gene end by 5 bases; junction bases not matched to a gene: 12. Germline V CDR1 and CDR2: LGHDT, YNNKEL (reference sequence). The CDR3 loop reads CASSHPLGGGAVDTQYF. For the CDR3, the DNA is TGTGCCAGCAGCCACCCCTTGGGCGGGGGGGCTGTAGATACGCAGTATTTT.

This clone was found a few times. The chain couples TRBV12-3 or TRBV12-4 to TRBJ2-1; D is unresolved. Trimming took 4 bases from V and 7 from J, leaving 8 bases between them. This CDR3 spans 12 amino acids. CDR3 residues: CASSSEWNEQFF. CDR3 nucleotide sequence: TGTGCCAGCAGTTCCGAGTGGAATGAGCAGTTCTTC.

This rearrangement joins TRBV10-2 to TRBJ1-3; possibly TRBD1 for D (5 bases). The ends were cut back, 3 bases at V and 2 bases at J, with 8 bases in the middle. Per germline, CDR1 WSHSY and CDR2 SAAADI. CDR3 length equals 14 residues. The CDR3 spells CASSDQGPGNTIYF. DNA for the CDR3: TGCGCCAGCAGTGACCAGGGTCCTGGAAACACCATATATTTT.

V is TRBV30 and J is TRBJ1-1; D is perhaps TRBD1 (6 bases). Germline CDR1 and CDR2: GTSNPN and SVGIG (reference sequence). The CDR3 runs 13 residues. V shed 4 bases and J shed 0 bases, with 9 bases lying between them. The CDR3 here is CAWTGQLNTEAFF. In DNA form, the CDR3 reads TGTGCCTGGACGGGACAATTGAACACTGAAGCTTTCTTT.

The V gene is TRBV7-2, the J gene TRBJ2-2; D possibly corresponds to TRBD1 (5 bases). With 3 bases removed from V and 6 bases from J, the gap between germline ends came to 11 bases. Germline CDR1 SGHTA, CDR2 FQGNSA. CDR3 length: 14 amino acids. CDR3 coding DNA: TGTGCCAGCAGCTTGGTAGGGGATGCCGGGGAGCTGTTTTTT. As protein: CASSLVGDAGELFF.

The V call is TRBV9, the J call TRBJ2-1; TRBD1 matches at 10 bases. This CDR3 has 17 amino acids. CDR1 is SGDLS and CDR2 is YYNGEE in the germline V gene. The V gene end was trimmed by 4 bases and the J gene end by 1 base; junction bases not matched to a gene: 8. CDR3 residues: CASSPRDRGHSYNEQFF. The CDR3 bases are TGTGCCAGCAGCCCCCGGGACAGGGGCCATTCCTACAATGAGCAGTTCTTC. The full variable domain, completed using reference TRBV9 and TRBJ2-1, is DSGVTQTPKHLITATGQRVTLRCSPRSGDLSVYWYQQSLDQGLQFLIQYYNGEERAKGNILERFSAQQFPDLHSELNLSSLELGDSALYFCASSPRDRGHSYNEQFFGPGTRLTVL.

This clone was picked up one time. This CDR3 is CSVEEWAGGGADTQYF. In DNA form, the CDR3 reads TGCAGCGTTGAAGAATGGGCGGGAGGCGGGGCAGATACGCAGTATTTT. This chain uses TRBV29-1 with TRBJ2-3, with TRBD2 matching over 8 bases. Germline V gene data show CDR1 as SQVTM and CDR2 as ANQGSEA. The length of the CDR3 is 16 residues. Trimming cost V 0 bases and J 4 bases; bases outside gene matches: 9.

V and J are TRBV10-3 and TRBJ1-6; weak D call: TRBD1 (5 bases). The germline CDR1 and CDR2 sequences are ENHRY and SYGVKD. This CDR3 spans 16 amino acids. V gave up 1 base and J gave up 6 bases, with 13 bases separating them. The DNA of the CDR3 is TGTGCCATCAGTGAGTTCCAGACAGCGACTAATTCACCCCTCCACTTT. This translates into CAISEFQTATNSPLHF.

The V call is TRBV5-1, the J call TRBJ1-6, with 9 nucleotides matching TRBD1. The ends lost 4 bases at V and 6 bases at J; junction bases unmatched: 17. This CDR3 has 19 residues. Germline lookup yields CDR1 SGHRS and CDR2 YFSETQ. The CDR3 DNA is TGCGCCAGCAGCCAGAGTCCCGGGACAGGGTTCGGCCTTAATTCACCCCTCCACTTT. Its protein is CASSQSPGTGFGLNSPLHF.

V gene TRBV6-5 combines with J gene TRBJ2-1; 7 positions match TRBD1. With 6 bases clipped from V and 9 bases from J, the junction kept 11 bases outside the gene matches. The germline V gene has CDR1 MNHEY and CDR2 SVGAGI. The CDR3 is 14 residues long. CDR3 nucleotides: TGTGCCAGCAGGGGGACAGATTCCCAGGGTGAGCAGTTCTTC. It encodes CASRGTDSQGEQFF.

The chain joins TRBV19 to TRBJ2-2; 11 bases are a match to TRBD1. This CDR3 is built from 16 residues. The V gene's germline CDR1 is LNHDA and CDR2 SQIVND (reference sequence). Trimming removed 1 base from V and 6 bases from J; junction bases left unmatched: 4. The CDR3 DNA reads TGTGCCAGTAGTATAGGTCCGGGACAGGGGGCCGGGGAGCTGTTTTTT. Amino acids: CASSIGPGQGAGELFF.

This clone was seen a few times. The chain carries TRBV11-3 and TRBJ2-1, with TRBD2 identical over 8 bases. Looked up from germline, CDR1 is SGHNT and CDR2 is YENEEA. The V segment lost 5 bases and the J segment 6 bases; nucleotides outside the gene matches: 12. The CDR3 is 16 amino acids. The CDR3 reads CASSPGGTRGSNEQFF. In DNA, the CDR3 is TGTGCCAGCAGCCCGGGGGGGACTAGAGGGTCCAATGAGCAGTTCTTC.